A single sample is the source of the 11 T cell receptor beta chains below, sequenced in a study of T cell responses to AZD1222 COVID-19 vaccine. Clones were read by immunoSEQ multiplex PCR, and TCRdb kept only the in-frame ones, dropping some. The profile covers around 150,000 clones, with 92% appearing a single time and approximately 3.4% taken by the ten largest. Specimen: peripheral blood, collected 28 days after the second AZD1222 dose. The receptor set was obtained from an adult who received the AZD1222 COVID-19 vaccine.

The V gene is TRBV27, the J gene TRBJ1-2; 9 bases align to TRBD1. The CDR3 covers 15 residues. Per germline, CDR1 MNHEY and CDR2 SMNVEV (reference sequence). After removal of 5 bases from V and 7 bases from J, the junction contained 11 bases not matched to a gene. This CDR3 is CASSPPHLDRGGYTF. CDR3 in DNA: TGTGCCAGCAGTCCCCCACACTTGGACAGGGGTGGCTACACCTTC.

The rearrangement uses TRBV5-1 and TRBJ1-6, with D possibly matching TRBD1 (6 bases). The CDR3 consists of 15 residues. Trimming took 1 base from V and 8 from J, leaving 13 bases between them. Germline-derived CDR1 and CDR2 are SGHRS and YFSETQ. The CDR3, as DNA: TGCGCCAGCAGCTTGAAAGGGGGAGGGGATTCACCCCTCCACTTT. Protein sequence: CASSLKGGGDSPLHF.

The J gene is TRBJ2-7, the V gene TRBV7-8, with 7 bases identical to TRBD1. The germline CDR1 and CDR2 sequences are SGHVS and FQNEAQ. CDR3 length: 14 amino acids. J was trimmed by 6 bases and V by 5 bases; bases with no gene match: 10. CDR3 in DNA: TGTGCCAGCAGCCCTCAGCCCCGGACAGGCGAGCAGTACTTC. It codes for CASSPQPRTGEQYF.

V is TRBV9 and J is TRBJ2-2; D not certain. V lost 2 bases and J lost 2, with 1 base in between. CDR3 size: 12 residues. CDR1 is SGDLS, CDR2 YYNGEE, per germline. DNA for the CDR3: TGTGCCAGCAGCGTCAACACCGGGGAGCTGTTTTTT. As protein: CASSVNTGELFF.

The DNA of the CDR3 is TGTGCCAGCAGTTTATGGCCGGGACAGGATCATTGGAACTATGGCTACACCTTC. As protein: CASSLWPGQDHWNYGYTF. V and J are TRBV28 and TRBJ1-2; 8 bases map to TRBD1. Germline CDR1 reads MDHEN; CDR2 reads SYDVKM. The CDR3 has 18 residues. V lost 0 bases to trimming and J lost 2 bases; unmatched junction nucleotides: 11.

The rearrangement uses TRBV10-3 and TRBJ1-6; D perhaps matches TRBD1 (6 bases). Trimming stripped 6 bases from V and 9 bases from J, with 18 bases between. The V gene's germline CDR1 is ENHRY and CDR2 SYGVKD. The CDR3 sequence is 15 residues long. This CDR3 is CAISEPGRGGSPLHF. DNA for the CDR3: TGTGCCATCAGCGAGCCGGGCAGGGGCGGTTCACCCCTCCACTTT.

The V call is TRBV30, the J call TRBJ1-5, with TRBD1 matching 7 bases. The germline gives CDR1 GTSNPN, CDR2 SVGIG (reference sequence). The V segment lost 1 base and the J segment 7 bases; nucleotides outside the gene matches: 4. The CDR3 runs 13 residues. CDR3: CAWSGQGRQPQHF. CDR3 sequence (DNA): TGTGCCTGGAGTGGACAGGGAAGGCAGCCCCAGCATTTT.

V and J are TRBV7-2 and TRBJ2-6, with D uncertain. The CDR3 is made up of 14 amino acids. Germline V gene data show CDR1 as SGHTA and CDR2 as FQGNSA. V lost 5 bases to trimming and J lost 3 bases, with 8 bases between them. The CDR3 sequence is CASSRGGGANVLTF. The CDR3 DNA sequence: TGTGCCAGCAGCCGTGGTGGTGGGGCCAACGTCCTGACTTTC.

CDR3 coding DNA: TGTGCCAGCAGCTCCGCGGCTAGCGGGTACGATGAGCAGTTCTTC. It encodes CASSSAASGYDEQFF. The chain uses TRBV7-2 and TRBJ2-1; 8 bases are a match to TRBD2. The CDR3 is made up of 15 amino acids. V shed 4 bases, J shed 8 bases, and the junction held 10 bases outside the gene matches. Germline CDR1 reads SGHTA; CDR2 reads FQGNSA.

This clone was counted a single time. The chain is built from TRBV13 and TRBJ2-7, with no clear D. CDR1 is PRHDT, CDR2 FYEKMQ, per germline (reference sequence). Trimming took 5 bases from V and 3 from J, leaving 5 bases between them. The length of the CDR3 is 11 residues. The CDR3 loop is CASSPRYEQYF. The CDR3 region has the DNA TGTGCCAGCAGCCCCCGCTACGAGCAGTACTTC.

The chain recombines TRBV27 with TRBJ1-1; the D is unclear. V dropped 3 bases and J dropped 0 bases, with 11 bases sitting between them. Germline CDR1 is MNHEY and CDR2 is SMNVEV (reference sequence). CDR3 length: 15 residues. Here the CDR3 reads CASSFGAHLNTEAFF. The CDR3 DNA reads as TGTGCCAGCAGTTTTGGAGCTCACTTGAACACTGAAGCTTTCTTT.